Listed below are T cell receptor beta chains from one sample, sequenced in a study of cytomegalovirus exposure and HLA in healthy donors. Using immunoSEQ multiplex PCR, the repertoire was profiled, and TCRdb retains in-frame clones only, with some absent. This table holds about 130,000 clones, roughly 84% found once. Source material: PBMCs. The receptors come from a boy under 18 in good health and CMV-seronegative. Both conserved end residues are part of each CDR3. A D gene is named only where the DNA matches it firmly. Size values are once, few and many counts, or a class for expanded clones, and some rows have none.

>TRBV5-4|few|TRBD1|TRBJ1-1
CASSAAQGARTEAFF
TGTGCCAGCAGCGCCGCACAGGGGGCTAGGACTGAAGCTTTCTTT
>TRBV9|once|.|TRBJ2-7
CASSPQGSSVYEQYF
TGTGCCAGCAGCCCACAGGGGTCTAGCGTTTACGAGCAGTACTTC
>TRBV5-4|.|.|TRBJ1-3
CASSLGGSFSGNTIYF
TGTGCCAGCAGCTTGGGAGGCAGCTTCTCTGGAAACACCATATATTTT
>TRBV7-6|few|.|TRBJ2-7
CASSNTYEQYF
TGTGCCAGCAGCAATACCTACGAGCAGTACTTC
>TRBV2|.|TRBD1|TRBJ1-1
CASRVTGANMNTEAFF
TGTGCCAGCAGGGTGACAGGGGCTAACATGAACACTGAAGCTTTCTTT
>TRBV9|.|.|TRBJ1-5
CASSVAPGVDQPQHF
TGTGCCAGCAGCGTAGCACCAGGGGTGGATCAGCCCCAGCATTTT
>TRBV6-5|.|.|TRBJ1-5
CASSPGEPNQPQHF
TGTGCCAGCAGTCCAGGGGAGCCCAATCAGCCCCAGCATTTT
>TRBV19|.|.|TRBJ2-7
CASSIPGTGEQYF
TGTGCCAGTAGTATTCCGGGAACGGGGGAGCAGTACTTC
>TRBV5-4|.|.|TRBJ2-5
CASSFAGRETQYF
TGTGCCAGCAGCTTCGCGGGTCGGGAGACCCAGTACTTC
>TRBV6-5|.|.|TRBJ2-1
CASSYKLVNNEQFF
TGTGCCAGCAGTTACAAGCTAGTTAACAATGAGCAGTTCTTC
>TRBV30|once|TRBD1|TRBJ1-2
CAWSVPGGPFYGYTF
TGTGCCTGGAGTGTACCAGGGGGACCCTTCTATGGCTACACCTTC
>TRBV7-9|.|TRBD1|TRBJ2-7
CASSLANRGTYEQYF
TGTGCCAGCAGCTTAGCCAACAGGGGAACCTACGAGCAGTACTTC
>TRBV11-2|.|.|TRBJ1-6
CASSLGTFYNSPLHF
TGTGCCAGCAGCTTAGGGACTTTCTATAATTCACCCCTCCACTTT
>TRBV14|.|TRBD1|TRBJ2-5
CASSHDRAQETQYF
TGTGCCAGCAGCCACGACAGGGCCCAAGAGACCCAGTACTTC
>TRBV5-1|.|TRBD2|TRBJ2-5
CASRREAGPQETQYF
TGCGCCAGCAGGCGGGAAGCGGGGCCTCAAGAGACCCAGTACTTC
>TRBV13|.|.|TRBJ2-3
CASSLSRDTQYF
TGTGCCAGCAGCCTATCCCGAGATACGCAGTATTTT
>TRBV7-7|once|.|TRBJ1-1
CASSLGQNTEAFF
TGTGCCAGCAGCTTAGGTCAGAACACTGAAGCTTTCTTT
>TRBV12-5|.|TRBD2|TRBJ2-1
CASGLGTSGVFHEQFF
TGTGCTAGTGGTTTGGGGACTAGTGGTGTTTTTCATGAGCAGTTCTTC
>TRBV4-3|.|.|TRBJ2-1
CASSQEPPGPYNEQFF
TGCGCCAGCAGCCAAGAACCCCCAGGGCCCTACAATGAGCAGTTCTTC
>TRBV5-1|.|TRBD1|TRBJ1-2
CASSIDREYGYTF
TGCGCCAGCAGCATTGACAGGGAATACGGCTACACCTTC
>TRBV10-3|.|.|TRBJ2-2
CAISESTRAGELFF
TGTGCCATCAGTGAGTCGACCAGGGCCGGGGAGCTGTTTTTT
>TRBV5-4|.|.|TRBJ2-7
CASSWGLSGEQYF
TGTGCCAGCAGCTGGGGACTTTCCGGGGAGCAGTACTTC
>TRBV7-2|.|.|TRBJ2-3
CASSTGPETDTQYF
TGTGCCAGCAGCACCGGTCCGGAGACAGATACGCAGTATTTT
>TRBV7-2|.|.|TRBJ2-7
CASSLDRFSYEQYF
TGTGCCAGCAGCTTAGACAGATTCTCCTACGAGCAGTACTTC
>TRBV7-3|.|TRBD1|TRBJ2-7
CASSRGQAPSYEQYF
TGTGCCAGCAGCCGGGGACAGGCTCCCTCCTACGAGCAGTACTTC
>TRBV7-3|once|.|TRBJ2-6
CASSPGAAGANVLTF
TGTGCCAGCAGCCCTGGGGCAGCTGGGGCCAACGTCCTGACTTTC
>TRBV5-4|.|.|TRBJ2-7
CASSFAGASYEQYF
TGTGCCAGCAGCTTTGCGGGCGCGTCCTACGAGCAGTACTTC
>TRBV11-2|once|TRBD2|TRBJ2-3
CASSPTSSLSTDTQYF
TGTGCCAGCAGCCCGACTAGCTCTTTAAGCACAGATACGCAGTATTTT
>TRBV15|.|.|TRBJ1-1
CATSRDFGTEAFF
TGTGCCACCAGCAGAGATTTCGGGACTGAAGCTTTCTTT
>TRBV2|.|.|TRBJ2-7
CASSEWIEDYEQYF
TGTGCCAGCAGTGAATGGATCGAGGACTACGAGCAGTACTTC
>TRBV12-5|.|.|TRBJ2-7
CASALTPNEQYF
TGTGCTAGTGCTCTGACTCCCAACGAGCAGTACTTC
>TRBV6-6|few|TRBD1|TRBJ1-3
CASSPGTGYGNTIYF
TGTGCCAGCAGTCCAGGGACAGGCTACGGAAACACCATATATTTT
>TRBV21-1|.|.|TRBJ2-5
CASSKAQGLRETQYF
TGTGCCAGCAGCAAAGCGCAGGGGTTGAGAGAGACCCAGTACTTC
>TRBV7-3|.|.|TRBJ1-1
CASSKQGNTEAFF
TGTGCCAGCAGCAAACAGGGAAACACTGAAGCTTTCTTT
>TRBV11-2|.|TRBD2|TRBJ2-1
CASSPRRGGGRSYNEQFF
TGTGCCAGCAGCCCGCGTCGCGGGGGGGGACGCTCCTACAATGAGCAGTTCTTC
>TRBV30|.|.|TRBJ1-5
CAWSVGGNQPQHF
TGTGCCTGGAGTGTCGGGGGAAATCAGCCCCAGCATTTT
>TRBV7-3|.|TRBD2|TRBJ2-1
CASSFGTSGSYNEQFF
TGTGCCAGCAGCTTCGGGACTAGCGGGAGTTACAATGAGCAGTTCTTC
>TRBV19|few|TRBD1|TRBJ2-7
CASSMWDRSYEQYF
TGTGCCAGTAGTATGTGGGACAGGTCCTACGAGCAGTACTTC
>TRBV6-4|.|TRBD1|TRBJ1-2
CARTGRHGYTF
TGTGCCAGGACAGGGAGGCATGGCTACACCTTC